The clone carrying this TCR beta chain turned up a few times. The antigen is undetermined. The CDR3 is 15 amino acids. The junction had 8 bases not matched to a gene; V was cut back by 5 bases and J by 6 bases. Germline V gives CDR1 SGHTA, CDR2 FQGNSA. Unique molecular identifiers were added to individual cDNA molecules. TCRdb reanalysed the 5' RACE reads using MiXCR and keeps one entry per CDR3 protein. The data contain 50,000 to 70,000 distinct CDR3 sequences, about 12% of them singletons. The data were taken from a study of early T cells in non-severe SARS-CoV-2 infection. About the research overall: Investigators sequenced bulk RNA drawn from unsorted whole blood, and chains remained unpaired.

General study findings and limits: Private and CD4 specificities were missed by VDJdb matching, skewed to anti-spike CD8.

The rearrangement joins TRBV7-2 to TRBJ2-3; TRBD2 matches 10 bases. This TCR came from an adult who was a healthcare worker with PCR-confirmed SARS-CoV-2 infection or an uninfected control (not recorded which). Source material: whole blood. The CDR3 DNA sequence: TGTGCCAGCAGCCCAGCGGGGGGGCCCTGGGATACGCAGTATTTT. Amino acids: CASSPAGGPWDTQYF.